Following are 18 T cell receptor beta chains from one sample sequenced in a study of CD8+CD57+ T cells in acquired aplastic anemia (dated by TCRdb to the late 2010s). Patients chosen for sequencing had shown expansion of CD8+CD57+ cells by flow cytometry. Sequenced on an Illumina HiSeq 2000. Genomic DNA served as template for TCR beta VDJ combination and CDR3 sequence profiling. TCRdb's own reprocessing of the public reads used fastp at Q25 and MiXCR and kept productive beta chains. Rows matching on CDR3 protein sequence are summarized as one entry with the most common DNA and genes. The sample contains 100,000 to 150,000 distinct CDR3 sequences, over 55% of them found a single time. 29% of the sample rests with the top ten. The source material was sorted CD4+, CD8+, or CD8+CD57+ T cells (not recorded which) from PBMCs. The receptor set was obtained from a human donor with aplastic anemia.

The CDR3, as DNA: TGTGCCAGTAGTACCCTGACAGGGATGACCGAAAAACTGTTTTTT. Translated: CASSTLTGMTEKLFF. The chain links TRBV19 to TRBJ1-4, with 7 bases matching TRBD1. V trimming: 4 bases; J trimming: 8 bases; junction bases outside the gene matches: 10. Germline CDR1 reads LNHDA; CDR2 reads SQIVND (reference sequence). CDR3 size: 15 residues.

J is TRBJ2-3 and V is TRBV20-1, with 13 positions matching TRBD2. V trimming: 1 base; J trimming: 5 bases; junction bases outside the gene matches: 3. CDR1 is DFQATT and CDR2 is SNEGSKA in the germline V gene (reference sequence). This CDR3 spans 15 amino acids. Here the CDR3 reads CSARGGLAGVDTQYF. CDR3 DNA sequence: TGCAGTGCTAGAGGAGGACTAGCGGGGGTAGATACGCAGTATTTT.

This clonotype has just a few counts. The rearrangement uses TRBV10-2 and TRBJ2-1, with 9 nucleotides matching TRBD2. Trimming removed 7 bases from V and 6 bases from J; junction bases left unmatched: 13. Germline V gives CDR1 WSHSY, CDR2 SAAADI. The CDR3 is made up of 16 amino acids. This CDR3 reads CASTSQTSGGGNEQFF. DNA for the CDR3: TGCGCCAGCACTTCGCAGACTAGCGGAGGGGGCAATGAGCAGTTCTTC.

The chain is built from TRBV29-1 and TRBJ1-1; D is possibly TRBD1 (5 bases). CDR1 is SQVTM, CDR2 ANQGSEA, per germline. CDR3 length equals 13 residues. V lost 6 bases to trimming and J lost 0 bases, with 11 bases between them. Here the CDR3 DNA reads TGCAGCGTCAAGACAGCGTTGAACACTGAAGCTTTCTTT. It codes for CSVKTALNTEAFF.

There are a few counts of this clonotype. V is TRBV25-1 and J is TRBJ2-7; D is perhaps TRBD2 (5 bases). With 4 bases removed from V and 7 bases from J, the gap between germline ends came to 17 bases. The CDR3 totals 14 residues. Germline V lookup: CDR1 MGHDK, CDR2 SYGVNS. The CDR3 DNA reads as TGTGCCAGCAGTGCGTACCAACCGACGGGGGAGCAGTACTTC. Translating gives CASSAYQPTGEQYF.

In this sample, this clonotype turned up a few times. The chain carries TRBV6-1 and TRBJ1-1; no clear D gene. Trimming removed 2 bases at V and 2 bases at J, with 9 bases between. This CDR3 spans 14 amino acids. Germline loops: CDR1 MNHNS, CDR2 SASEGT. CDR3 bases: TGTGCCAGCAGTGAATTGGGCTCTAACACTGAAGCTTTCTTT. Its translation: CASSELGSNTEAFF.

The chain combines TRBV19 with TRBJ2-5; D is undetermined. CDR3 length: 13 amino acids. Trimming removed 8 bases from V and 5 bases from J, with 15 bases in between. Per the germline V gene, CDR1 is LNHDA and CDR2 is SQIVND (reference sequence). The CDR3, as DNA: TGTGCCAGTGCCGGGCTGGTAACGGAGACCCAGTACTTC. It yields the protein CASAGLVTETQYF.

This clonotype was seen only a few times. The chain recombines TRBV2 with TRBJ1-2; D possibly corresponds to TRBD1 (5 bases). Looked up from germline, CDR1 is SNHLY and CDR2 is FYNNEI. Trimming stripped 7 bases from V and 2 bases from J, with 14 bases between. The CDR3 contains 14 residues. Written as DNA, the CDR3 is TGTGCCAGCACCCAAGACCGACAGAACTATGGCTACACCTTC. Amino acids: CASTQDRQNYGYTF. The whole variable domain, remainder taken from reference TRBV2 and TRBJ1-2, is EPEVTQTPSHQVTQMGQEVILRCVPISNHLYFYWYRQILGQKVEFLVSFYNNEISEKSEIFDDQFSVERPDGSNFTLKIRSTKLEDSAMYFCASTQDRQNYGYTFGSGTRLTVV.

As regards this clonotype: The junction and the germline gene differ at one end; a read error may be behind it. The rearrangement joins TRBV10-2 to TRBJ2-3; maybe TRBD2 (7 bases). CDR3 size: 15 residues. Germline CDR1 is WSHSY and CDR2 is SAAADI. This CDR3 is CASSQSPGGADTQYF. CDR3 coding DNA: TGTGCCAGCAGCCAGTCTCCGGGGGGCGCAGATACGCAGTATTTT.

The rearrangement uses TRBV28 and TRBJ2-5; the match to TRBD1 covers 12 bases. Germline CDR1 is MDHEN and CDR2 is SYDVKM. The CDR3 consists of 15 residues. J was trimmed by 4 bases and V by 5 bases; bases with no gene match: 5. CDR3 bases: TGTGCCAGCAGTCCAGGGACAGGGGGCCCAGAGACCCAGTACTTC. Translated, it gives CASSPGTGGPETQYF.

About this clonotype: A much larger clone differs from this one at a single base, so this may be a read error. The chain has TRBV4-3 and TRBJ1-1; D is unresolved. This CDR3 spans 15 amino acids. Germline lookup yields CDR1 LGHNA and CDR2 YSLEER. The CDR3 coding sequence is TGCGCCAGCAGCCAAGTGTCCGAACAGAACACTGAAGCTCTCTTT. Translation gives CASSQVSEQNTEALF.

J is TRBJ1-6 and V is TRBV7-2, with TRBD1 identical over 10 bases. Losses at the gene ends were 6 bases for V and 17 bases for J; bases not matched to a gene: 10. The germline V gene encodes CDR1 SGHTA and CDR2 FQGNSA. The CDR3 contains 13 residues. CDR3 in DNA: TGTGCCAGCAGTGCAGACCCGGGACAGGGGATCCACTTT. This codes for CASSADPGQGIHF.

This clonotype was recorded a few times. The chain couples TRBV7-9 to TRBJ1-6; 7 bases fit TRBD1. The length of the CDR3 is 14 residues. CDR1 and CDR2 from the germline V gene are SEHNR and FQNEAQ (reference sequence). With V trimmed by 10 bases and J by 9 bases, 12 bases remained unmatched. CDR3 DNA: TGTGCCAAACCGGACGGACAGGTCGGTTCACCCCTCCACTTT. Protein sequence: CAKPDGQVGSPLHF.

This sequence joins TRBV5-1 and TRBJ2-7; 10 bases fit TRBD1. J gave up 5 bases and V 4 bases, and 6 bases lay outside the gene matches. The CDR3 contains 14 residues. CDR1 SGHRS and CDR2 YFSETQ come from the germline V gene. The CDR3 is CASSPDRGSDEQYF. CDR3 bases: TGCGCCAGCAGCCCGGACAGGGGGTCCGACGAGCAGTACTTC.

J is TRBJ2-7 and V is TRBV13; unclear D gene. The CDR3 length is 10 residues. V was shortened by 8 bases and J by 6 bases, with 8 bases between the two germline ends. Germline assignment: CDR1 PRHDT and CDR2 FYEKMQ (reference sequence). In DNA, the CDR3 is TGTGCCAGCGGCCAGCCCGAGCAGTACTTC. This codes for CASGQPEQYF. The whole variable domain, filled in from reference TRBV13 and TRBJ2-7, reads AAGVIQSPRHLIKEKRETATLKCYPIPRHDTVYWYQQGPGQDPQFLISFYEKMQSDKGSIPDRFSAQQFSDYHSELNMSSLELGDSALYFCASGQPEQYFGPGTRLTVT.

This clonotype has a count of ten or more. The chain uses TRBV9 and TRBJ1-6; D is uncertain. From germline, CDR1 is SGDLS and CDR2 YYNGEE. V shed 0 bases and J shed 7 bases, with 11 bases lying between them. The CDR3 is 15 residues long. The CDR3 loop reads CASSVVGILNSPLHF. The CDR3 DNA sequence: TGTGCCAGCAGCGTAGTGGGGATCCTCAATTCACCCCTCCACTTT.

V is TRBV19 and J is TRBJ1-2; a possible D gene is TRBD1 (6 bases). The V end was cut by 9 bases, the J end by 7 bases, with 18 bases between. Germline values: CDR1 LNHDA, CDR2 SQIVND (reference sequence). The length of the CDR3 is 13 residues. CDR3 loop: CASTSQGFSGYTF. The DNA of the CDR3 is TGTGCCAGCACATCACAGGGCTTTAGTGGCTACACCTTC.

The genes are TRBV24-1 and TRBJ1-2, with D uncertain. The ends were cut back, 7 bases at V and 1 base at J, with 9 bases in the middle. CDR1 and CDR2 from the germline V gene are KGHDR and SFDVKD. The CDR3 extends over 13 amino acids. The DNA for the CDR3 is TGTGCCACCAGGGTACCGAGTAACTATGGCTACACCTTC. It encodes CATRVPSNYGYTF.